This T cell receptor beta chain originates from a study of identical twins' blood T cells. Turning to the study itself: Roughly six alpha and six beta libraries together yielded 54 million or so reads.

All three twin pairs grew up together with likely shared infections and vaccines. This clonotype was detected a few times. Its cognate antigen is unknown. Study findings and constraints: Shared environment remains a possible cause of twin similarity.

In the original workflow: Each library had roughly 2.2 to 4 million CDR3 reads and about 90,000 to nearly 500,000 clonotypes. TCRdb re-analysed the 5' RACE reads in MiXCR, keeping a single row per CDR3 protein. The V and J calls and clone size come from TCRdb's table, not from the authors' own analysis. The sample lists about 370,000 distinct CDR3 sequences; about 28% were seen once. This CDR3 is 13 amino acids long. CDR1 and CDR2 from the germline V gene are MNHEY and SVGAGI. The V and J ends lost 9 bases and 0 bases respectively, with 11 bases between them. Material: PBMCs. V is TRBV6-5 and J is TRBJ1-2; D possibly corresponds to TRBD1 (6 bases). This receptor was obtained from a woman aged 18-50 years in good health. CDR3 in DNA: TGTGCCAGTCAGGGGAAGGCTAACTATGGCTACACCTTC. This sequence encodes CASQGKANYGYTF.